The text below deals with one T cell receptor beta chain. What it binds is not known. This entry is derived from a study of T cell responses to AZD1222 COVID-19 vaccine. The CDR3 totals 13 residues. Germline V gene sequence: CDR1 LNHDA, CDR2 SQIVND (reference sequence). After removal of 3 bases from V and 7 bases from J, the junction contained 3 bases not matched to a gene. The repertoire was sequenced with immunoSEQ multiplex PCR; TCRdb's copy has only in-frame clones and lacks some. This table holds 150,000 to 200,000 clones, around 89% found once. General study results and limits: Seropositivity was recorded at baseline in only a handful of AZD1222 recipients.

The origin of this receptor is an adult who received the MenACWY meningococcal vaccine as a control. This rearrangement joins TRBV19 to TRBJ1-2; 9 positions match TRBD1. Here the sequenced sample was peripheral blood, taken 28 days after the second dose of the MenACWY control vaccine. In DNA, the CDR3 is TGTGCCAGTAGTATTACAGGGGGCGTTGGCTACACCTTC. Its translation is CASSITGGVGYTF.